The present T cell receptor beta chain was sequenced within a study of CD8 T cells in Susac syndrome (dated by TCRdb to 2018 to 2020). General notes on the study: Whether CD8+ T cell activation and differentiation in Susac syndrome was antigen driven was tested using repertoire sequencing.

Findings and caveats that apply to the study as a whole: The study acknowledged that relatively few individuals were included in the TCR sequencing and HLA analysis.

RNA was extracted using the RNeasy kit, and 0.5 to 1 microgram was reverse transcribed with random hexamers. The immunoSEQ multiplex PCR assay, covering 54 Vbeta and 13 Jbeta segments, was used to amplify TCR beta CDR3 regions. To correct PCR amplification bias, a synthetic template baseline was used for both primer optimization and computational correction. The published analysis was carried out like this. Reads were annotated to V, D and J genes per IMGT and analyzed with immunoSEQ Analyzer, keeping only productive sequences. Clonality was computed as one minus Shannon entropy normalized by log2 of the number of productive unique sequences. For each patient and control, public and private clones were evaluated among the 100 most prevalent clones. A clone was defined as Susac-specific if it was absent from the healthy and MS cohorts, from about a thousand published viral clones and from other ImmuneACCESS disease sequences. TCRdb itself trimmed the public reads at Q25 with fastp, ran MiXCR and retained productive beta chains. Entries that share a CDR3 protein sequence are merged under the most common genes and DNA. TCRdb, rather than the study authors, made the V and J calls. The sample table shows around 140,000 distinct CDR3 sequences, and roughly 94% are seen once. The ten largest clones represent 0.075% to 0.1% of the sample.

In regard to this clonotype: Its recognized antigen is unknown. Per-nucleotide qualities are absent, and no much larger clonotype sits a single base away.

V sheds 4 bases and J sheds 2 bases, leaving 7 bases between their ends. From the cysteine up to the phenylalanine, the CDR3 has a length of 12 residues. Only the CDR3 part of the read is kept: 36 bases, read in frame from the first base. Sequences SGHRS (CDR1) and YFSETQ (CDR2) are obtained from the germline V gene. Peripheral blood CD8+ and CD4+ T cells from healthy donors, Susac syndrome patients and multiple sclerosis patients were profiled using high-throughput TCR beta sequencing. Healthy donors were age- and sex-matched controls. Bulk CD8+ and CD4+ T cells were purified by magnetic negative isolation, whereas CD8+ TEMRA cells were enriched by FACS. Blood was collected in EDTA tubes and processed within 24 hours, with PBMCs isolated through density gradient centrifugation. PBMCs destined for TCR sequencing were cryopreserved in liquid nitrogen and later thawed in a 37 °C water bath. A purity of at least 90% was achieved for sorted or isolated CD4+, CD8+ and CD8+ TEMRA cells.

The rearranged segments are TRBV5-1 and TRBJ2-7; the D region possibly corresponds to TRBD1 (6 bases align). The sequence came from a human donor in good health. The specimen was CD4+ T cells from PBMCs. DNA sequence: TGCGCCAGCAGCCGGACAGCCTACGAGCAGTACTTC. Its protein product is CASSRTAYEQYF.